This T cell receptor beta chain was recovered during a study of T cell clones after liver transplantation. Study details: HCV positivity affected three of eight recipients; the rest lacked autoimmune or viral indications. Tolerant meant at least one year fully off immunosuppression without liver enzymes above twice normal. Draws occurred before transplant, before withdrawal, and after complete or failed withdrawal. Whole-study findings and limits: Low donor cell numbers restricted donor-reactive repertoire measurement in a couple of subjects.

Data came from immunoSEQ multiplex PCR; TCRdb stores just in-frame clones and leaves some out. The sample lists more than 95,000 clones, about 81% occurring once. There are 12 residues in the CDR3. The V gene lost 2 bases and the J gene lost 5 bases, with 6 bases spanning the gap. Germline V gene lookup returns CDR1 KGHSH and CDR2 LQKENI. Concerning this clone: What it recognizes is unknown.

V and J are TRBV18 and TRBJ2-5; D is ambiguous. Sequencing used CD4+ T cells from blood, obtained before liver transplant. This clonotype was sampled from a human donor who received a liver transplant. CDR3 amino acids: CASSPMKETQYF. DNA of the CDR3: TGTGCCAGCTCACCAATGAAGGAGACCCAGTACTTC.